This T cell receptor beta chain is drawn from a study of response to subunit inactivated influenza vaccine. Findings and limits, study-wide: The authors put forward the suggestion that each seasonal influenza vaccination may bring in only a limited number of new T cells.

TCRdb called the RT-PCR reads again in MiXCR, with one record for every CDR3 protein. The table includes 200,000 to 300,000 distinct CDR3 sequences, 10% to 15% detected once. This clonotype was seen many times. Antigen unknown. CDR1 SGHRS and CDR2 YFSETQ come from the germline V gene. This CDR3 is built from 16 residues. The V gene end was trimmed by 4 bases and the J gene end by 4 bases; junction bases not matched to a gene: 9. Sequencing used non-naive T cells sorted from PBMCs, obtained less than 15 days before vaccination. The clonotype originates from a man aged 50-60 years who received an inactivated influenza vaccine. The V gene is TRBV5-1, the J gene TRBJ2-1, with TRBD2 identical over 9 bases. In DNA form, the CDR3 reads TGCGCCAGCAGCAGAGCCGGGACTAGCAGATACAATGAGCAGTTCTTC. It codes for CASSRAGTSRYNEQFF.